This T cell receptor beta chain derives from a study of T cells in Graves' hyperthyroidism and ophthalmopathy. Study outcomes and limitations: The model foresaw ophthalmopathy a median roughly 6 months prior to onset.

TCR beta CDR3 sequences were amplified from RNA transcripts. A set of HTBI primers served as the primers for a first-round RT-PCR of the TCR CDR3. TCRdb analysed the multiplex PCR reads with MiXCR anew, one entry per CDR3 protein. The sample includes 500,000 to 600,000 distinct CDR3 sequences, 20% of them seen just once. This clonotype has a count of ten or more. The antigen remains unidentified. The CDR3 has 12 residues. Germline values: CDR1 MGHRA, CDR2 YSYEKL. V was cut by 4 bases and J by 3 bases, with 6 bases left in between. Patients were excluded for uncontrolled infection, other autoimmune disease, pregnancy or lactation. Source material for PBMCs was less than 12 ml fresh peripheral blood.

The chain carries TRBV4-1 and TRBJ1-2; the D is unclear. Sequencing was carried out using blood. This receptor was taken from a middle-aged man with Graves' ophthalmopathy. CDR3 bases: TGCGCCAGCAGCCGGACTGACTATGGCTACACCTTC. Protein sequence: CASSRTDYGYTF.